This entry features one T cell receptor (beta chain) sequence. Participants' own reports of clinical history determined their cohort assignment. This sample stems from a study of blood T cell repertoires in COVID-19. For the study at large: T cells, B-cell-depleted T cells, or PBMCs supplied cDNA or gDNA.

Per the original data handling: Estimated nucleated cell counts came from reference gene primer amplification. Sequencing used immunoSEQ multiplex PCR; TCRdb keeps in-frame clones, though not all of them. That table gives V, J and clone size, and the DNA gave D and trimming. Here the sample spans about 260,000 clones, about 88% being singletons. What was sequenced was PBMCs or T cells enriched from blood (not recorded which). The source is a woman aged 50 to 60 who had recovered from COVID-19.

CDR3 amino acids: CASSPPRTGENIQYF. CDR3 DNA: TGTGCCAGCTCACCACCCCGGACAGGGGAAAACATTCAGTACTTC. The V gene is TRBV18, the J gene TRBJ2-4; 9 bases are a match to TRBD1. From germline, CDR1 is KGHSH and CDR2 LQKENI. The V gene end was trimmed by 0 bases and the J gene end by 5 bases; junction bases not matched to a gene: 2. The CDR3 loop spans 15 amino acids.